This paragraph reports one T cell receptor (beta chain). Its antigen is as yet unknown. This entry is derived from a study of glioma-infiltrating T cells after dendritic cell vaccination. Study as a whole: Dendritic cell vaccine was injected intradermally three times, biweekly. Study results and caveats: Survival was not directly related to TCR clonality in these patients.

Selection required adequate fresh-frozen tumor tissue plus more than two years' survival data. Before vaccination, two weeks after the third vaccination, and at progression, PBMC were collected. Assay: immunoSEQ multiplex PCR; the TCRdb copy retains only in-frame clones and omits some. The table records more than 100,000 clones, 81% of them present only once. The length of the CDR3 is 15 residues. V was trimmed by 0 bases and J by 1 base, leaving 8 bases between them. From germline, CDR1 is SGHRS and CDR2 YFSETQ. Sequences were derived from blood, sampled before dendritic cell vaccination. V usage is TRBV5-1 and J usage is TRBJ1-5; a weak D match, TRBD1 (6 bases). The origin of this receptor is a human donor with glioblastoma. The CDR3 DNA follows: TGCGCCAGCAGCTTGGAAGGGGGAAGCAATCAGCCCCAGCATTTT. Its protein product is CASSLEGGSNQPQHF.